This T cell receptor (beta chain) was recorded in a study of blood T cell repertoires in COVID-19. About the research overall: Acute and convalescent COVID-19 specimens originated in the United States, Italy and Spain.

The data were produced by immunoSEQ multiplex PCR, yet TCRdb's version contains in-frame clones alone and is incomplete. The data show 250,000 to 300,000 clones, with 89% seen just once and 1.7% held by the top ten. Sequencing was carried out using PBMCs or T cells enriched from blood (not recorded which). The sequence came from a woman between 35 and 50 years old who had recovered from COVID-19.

In DNA, the CDR3 is TGTGCCAGCAGCCAAGATTTGTCGCTTCCTGATCCTAGGGGCCCGAACTATGGCTACACCTTC. Residues: CASSQDLSLPDPRGPNYGYTF. The chain uses TRBV3-1 (or the pseudogene TRBV3-2) and TRBJ1-2; D possibly corresponds to TRBD1 (5 bases). Germline V gives CDR1 LGHDT, CDR2 YNNKEL (reference sequence). This CDR3 comprises 21 residues. V dropped 0 bases and J dropped 2 bases, with 28 bases sitting between them.